The next 25 T cell receptor beta chains were all read from a single sample in a study of T cells after yellow fever vaccination. TCRdb ran MiXCR on the 5' RACE reads and lists one entry per CDR3 protein. The table has roughly 310,000 distinct CDR3 sequences, roughly 8.7% seen once; the top ten hold roughly 18%. Here the sequenced sample was PBMCs, taken on the day of the first yellow fever vaccination. The source is a man in his late teens or twenties who received the YFV17D yellow fever vaccine.

The sample holds a few counts of this clonotype. This chain uses TRBV6-2 or TRBV6-3 with TRBJ2-7; D is unresolved. The V gene lost 5 bases and the J gene lost 3 bases, with 11 bases spanning the gap. The CDR3 contains 13 residues. Germline CDR1 and CDR2: MNHEY and SVGEGT. The CDR3 region is CASSVGSNYEQYV. The CDR3 nucleotides read TGTGCCAGCAGTGTTGGCTCGAACTACGAGCAGTACGTC.

The rearrangement uses TRBV7-2 and TRBJ2-2, with D perhaps TRBD1 or TRBD2 (6 bases each). This CDR3 region has 16 residues. Germline CDR1 and CDR2: SGHTA and FQGNSA. Trimming shortened V by 5 bases and J by 4 bases, and 17 bases separated the two germline ends. Here the CDR3 reads CASSPLVGGTTGELFF. The CDR3 bases are TGTGCCAGCAGCCCTCTTGTGGGGGGCACCACCGGGGAGCTGTTTTTT.

This clonotype was counted only a few times. At one boundary the junction diverges from the germline segment, which might be a read error. The chain joins TRBV7-7 to TRBJ2-2, with 8 bases that match TRBD1. The CDR3 totals 14 residues. The germline V gene has CDR1 SSHAT and CDR2 FNYEAQ (reference sequence). The CDR3 coding sequence is TGTGCTAGCAGCTCCCAACAGGGGGCCGGGGAGCTGTTTTTT. It specifies CASSSQQGAGELFF.

Concerning this clonotype: A read error may be the cause here, since a much bigger clone is one base away. This chain joins TRBV5-1 and TRBJ2-7; no firm D call. Germline V gene sequence: CDR1 SGHRS, CDR2 YFSETQ. The CDR3 length is 16 residues. DNA of the CDR3: TGCACCAGCAGCCCACGACTCTACGAGGCCACCTACGAGCAGTACTTC. As protein: CTSSPRLYEATYEQYF.

This chain connects TRBV7-2 to TRBJ1-5, with D maybe TRBD1 (6 bases). The V gene lost 2 bases and the J gene lost 9 bases, with 14 bases spanning the gap. In germline, CDR1 is SGHTA, CDR2 FQGNSA. The CDR3 has 14 amino acids. The CDR3 DNA is TGTGCCAGCAGCTTAAGGGGGTTCCCTGGGCCCCAGCATTTT. Translating gives CASSLRGFPGPQHF.

Here the CDR3 DNA reads TGTGCCAGCAGCTTTTATGGTGGCGGCACTGAAGCTTTCTTT. Residues: CASSFYGGGTEAFF. The V gene is TRBV11-2, the J gene TRBJ1-1; D unresolved. The germline V gene has CDR1 SGHAT and CDR2 FQNNGV. CDR3 length equals 14 residues. The V end was cut by 3 bases, the J end by 4 bases, with 12 bases between.

V is TRBV5-4 and J is TRBJ1-1; maybe TRBD1 (6 bases). This CDR3 region has 15 residues. CDR1 and CDR2 from the germline V gene are SGHNT and YYREEE (reference sequence). V lost 4 bases, J lost 5 bases, and 18 bases lay in between. The CDR3, as DNA: TGTGCCAGCAGCCAGATTGTAGGGGGAGAGACTGAAGCTTTCTTT. This sequence encodes CASSQIVGGETEAFF.

This clonotype has only a few counts. This chain connects TRBV7-3 to TRBJ2-1; D is uncertain. Germline CDR1 is SGHTA and CDR2 is FQGTGA. The CDR3 sequence is 16 residues long. The V gene lost 5 bases and the J gene lost 7 bases, with 21 bases spanning the gap. CDR3 DNA: TGTGCCAGCAGCCCCCCTCCGGGCCTCGAGCAGAATGAGCAGTTCTTC. As protein: CASSPPPGLEQNEQFF. Full variable domain (rest looked up from reference TRBV7-3 and TRBJ2-1): GAGVSQTPSNKVTEKGKYVELRCDPISGHTALYWYRQSLGQGPEFLIYFQGTGAADDSGLPNDRFFAVRPEGSVSTLKIQRTERGDSAVYLCASSPPPGLEQNEQFFGPGTRLTVL.

The table lists this clonotype with a few counts. The V and J genes are TRBV21-1 and TRBJ2-3; TRBD1, the table's D call, was not compared with the DNA. TRBV21-1 is shown as a pseudogene. This CDR3 has 15 amino acids. This CDR3 reads CASSRLGGHTDTQYF. The CDR3 nucleotides read TGTGCCAGCAGCCGTCTGGGGGGGCACACAGATACGCAGTATTTT.

In this sample, this clonotype turned up many times. The V call is TRBV7-2, the J call TRBJ2-3, with 9 bases lining up with TRBD2. CDR1 and CDR2 (germline): SGHTA, FQGNSA. The CDR3 contains 15 residues. The V and J ends lost 1 base and 1 base, in that order; junction bases with no gene match: 0. The CDR3 DNA follows: TGTGCCAGCAGCTTAGAGCGGGGGGGCACAGATACGCAGTATTTT. Translation: CASSLERGGTDTQYF.

This clonotype came up many times. This chain joins TRBV4-3 and TRBJ1-6; D is perhaps TRBD1 (5 bases). The germline gives CDR1 LGHNA, CDR2 YSLEER. This CDR3 comprises 16 residues. Trimming cost V 1 base and J 0 bases, with 7 bases left between them. Here the CDR3 reads CASSQAGSSYNSPLHF. The CDR3 bases are TGCGCCAGCAGCCAAGCAGGGAGCTCCTATAATTCACCCCTCCACTTT.

This chain connects TRBV7-3 to TRBJ1-1; no clear D gene. V lost 1 base and J 3 bases, leaving 6 bases between the germline ends. This CDR3 has 13 residues. CDR1 and CDR2 (germline): SGHTA, FQGTGA. The CDR3: CASSLMDDTEAFF. In DNA form, the CDR3 reads TGTGCCAGCAGCTTAATGGACGACACTGAAGCTTTCTTT.

The table lists this clonotype with a few counts. The V call is TRBV2, the J call TRBJ2-3; maybe TRBD2 (7 bases). The CDR3 sequence is 15 residues long. Germline V gives CDR1 SNHLY, CDR2 FYNNEI. Trimming shortened V by 9 bases and J by 3 bases, and 19 bases separated the two germline ends. The CDR3: CARRTGGPDTDTQYF. For the CDR3, the DNA is TGTGCCAGAAGGACGGGGGGCCCTGATACAGATACGCAGTATTTT.

This clonotype was detected only a few times. The genes are TRBV5-1 and TRBJ2-7; maybe TRBD1 (5 bases). Trimming cost V 0 bases and J 6 bases, with 13 bases left between them. CDR1 and CDR2 (germline): SGHRS, YFSETQ. The CDR3 runs to 14 residues. DNA for the CDR3: TGCGCCAGCAGCTTGGATAGCAGAAGGGGCGAGCAGTACTTC. This sequence encodes CASSLDSRRGEQYF.

This clonotype was observed many times. The J gene is TRBJ2-7, the V gene TRBV14, with D perhaps given as TRBD1 or TRBD2 (5 bases each). Germline CDR1 and CDR2: SGHDN and FVKESK. The V gene lost 0 bases and the J gene lost 2 bases, with 11 bases spanning the gap. The CDR3 length is 15 residues. The DNA of the CDR3 is TGTGCCAGCAGCCAAGACTGGGGGTCCCCCTACGAGCAGTACTTC. It is translated as CASSQDWGSPYEQYF. Full variable domain (remainder filled in from reference TRBV14 and TRBJ2-7): EAGVTQFPSHSVIEKGQTVTLRCDPISGHDNLYWYRRVMGKEIKFLLHFVKESKQDESGMPNNRFLAERTGGTYSTLKVQPAELEDSGVYFCASSQDWGSPYEQYFGPGTRLTVT.

This clonotype was picked up many times. This chain connects TRBV7-9 to TRBJ2-7; 7 positions agree with TRBD1. V was pared by 4 bases and J by 2 bases, with 5 bases of the junction left unmatched. CDR3 length: 14 residues. Germline CDR1 SEHNR, CDR2 FQNEAQ (reference sequence). The CDR3 here is CASSYSTGTYEQYF. The CDR3 nucleotides read TGTGCCAGCAGCTACTCGACAGGGACCTACGAGCAGTACTTC.

This clonotype was detected ten times or more. CDR3 nucleotides: TGCAGTGCTAGAGGGCTAGCGGGGGGCACAGATACGCAGTATTTT. Its protein is CSARGLAGGTDTQYF. The genes are TRBV20-1 and TRBJ2-3; 10 positions agree with TRBD2. The V gene's germline CDR1 is DFQATT and CDR2 SNEGSKA (reference sequence). CDR3 length: 15 residues. Trimming cost V 1 base and J 1 base; bases outside gene matches: 2.

At least ten counts were recorded for this clonotype. V is TRBV5-1 and J is TRBJ2-3; 11 bases are a match to TRBD2. The CDR3 covers 17 residues. CDR1 is SGHRS, CDR2 YFSETQ, per germline. Trimming took 0 bases from V and 0 from J; bases not matched to a gene: 3. The CDR3 DNA reads TGCGCCAGCAGCTTGGGACTAGCGGGGTCTAGCACAGATACGCAGTATTTT. The encoded protein is CASSLGLAGSSTDTQYF. Looking up the rest from reference TRBV5-1 and TRBJ2-3 gives the full variable domain: KAGVTQTPRYLIKTRGQQVTLSCSPISGHRSVSWYQQTPGQGLQFLFEYFSETQRNKGNFPGRFSGRQFSNSRSEMNVSTLELGDSALYLCASSLGLAGSSTDTQYFGPGTRLTVL.

This rearrangement joins TRBV18 to TRBJ1-1; TRBD1 aligns across 7 bases. The CDR3 spans 15 residues. Germline CDR1 and CDR2: KGHSH and LQKENI. After removal of 2 bases from V and 4 bases from J, the junction contained 7 bases not matched to a gene. The CDR3 region has the DNA TGTGCCAGCTCACCATCAGAGTACAGGGGCACTGAAGCTTTCTTT. The encoded protein is CASSPSEYRGTEAFF.

This clonotype has just a few counts. The rearrangement uses TRBV5-1 and TRBJ2-3; TRBD1 matches 11 bases. V was pared by 3 bases and J by 5 bases, with 2 bases of the junction left unmatched. CDR1 is SGHRS, CDR2 YFSETQ, per germline. The CDR3 is made up of 14 amino acids. The CDR3 nucleotides read TGCGCCAGCAGCTGGGACAGGGGGAGAGATACGCAGTATTTT. This gives the protein CASSWDRGRDTQYF.

The CDR3 loop reads CSARATAGGLQETQYF. The CDR3 nucleotides are TGCAGTGCTAGAGCAACAGCGGGGGGACTCCAAGAGACCCAGTACTTC. V is TRBV20-1 and J is TRBJ2-5, with 9 bases that match TRBD2. Germline V lookup: CDR1 DFQATT, CDR2 SNEGSKA (reference sequence). V trimming: 1 base; J trimming: 1 base; junction bases outside the gene matches: 7. There are 16 residues in the CDR3.

This rearrangement joins TRBV7-9 to TRBJ2-5; D is perhaps TRBD1 (5 bases). Looked up from germline, CDR1 is SEHNR and CDR2 is FQNEAQ (reference sequence). The CDR3 spans 15 residues. Between the trimmed V and J ends, which lost 5 bases and 4 bases, there was a span of 17 bases. The CDR3 is CASSPRARGRETQYF. CDR3 in DNA: TGTGCCAGCAGCCCTAGAGCTAGGGGCCGAGAGACCCAGTACTTC.

On this clonotype itself: An end of the junction does not agree with germline; a read error may underlie this. The chain's CDR3 is CASSKLAQGETQSF. The CDR3 nucleotides read TGTGCCAGCAGCAAACTAGCTCAGGGGGAGACCCAGTCCTTC. The rearrangement links TRBV7-6 to TRBJ2-5, with D perhaps TRBD1 (7 bases). Per germline, CDR1 SGHVS and CDR2 FNYEAQ. CDR3 length: 14 amino acids. The full variable domain, in which reference TRBV7-6 and TRBJ2-5 provide the parts outside the CDR3, is GAGVSQSPRYKVTKRGQDVALRCDPISGHVSLYWYRQALGQGPEFLTYFNYEAQQDKSGLPNDRFSAERPEGSISTLTIQRTEQRDSAMYRCASSKLAQGETQSFGPGTRLLVL.

Only a few counts were recorded for this clonotype. The rearrangement uses TRBV18 and TRBJ2-3, with D possibly being TRBD2 (6 bases). Trimming pared 3 bases from V and 3 bases from J, leaving 13 bases between. There are 15 residues in the CDR3. Per the germline V gene, CDR1 is KGHSH and CDR2 is LQKENI. CDR3: CASSPGSLGTDTQYF. The CDR3 DNA reads as TGTGCCAGCTCACCCGGGAGCCTGGGAACAGATACGCAGTATTTT.

In its sample, this clonotype was seen a few times. The chain combines TRBV30 with TRBJ1-5, with D possibly TRBD1 on 6 matching bases. The CDR3 extends over 15 amino acids. Trimming removed 0 bases at V and 7 bases at J, with 16 bases between. From germline, CDR1 is GTSNPN and CDR2 SVGIG (reference sequence). CDR3: CAWSVLKQGGQPQHF. In nucleotides, the CDR3 is TGTGCCTGGAGTGTATTAAAACAGGGCGGACAGCCCCAGCATTTT.